These T cell receptor beta chains were read from a single sample in a study of cytomegalovirus exposure and HLA in healthy donors. Only in-frame clones appear in the TCRdb table, and some are missing; sequencing was by immunoSEQ multiplex PCR. This repertoire shows around 150,000 clones, 68% found once; its top ten account for around 9.3%. Sequencing was carried out using PBMCs. The receptors stem from a man younger than 45 in good health and CMV-seropositive. Both conserved end residues are part of each CDR3. The order of the fields is clone size, V gene, J gene, D gene, CDR3 protein, CDR3 DNA. D genes are given only for firm matches. Size tells how often a clone was seen (once, few, many) or the class of an expanded clone, and some rows leave it out.

size: -
V: TRBV28
J: TRBJ1-3
D: -
CDR3: CASQGGSGNTIYF
DNA: TGTGCCAGCCAAGGGGGTTCTGGAAACACCATATATTTT

size: -
V: TRBV5-5
J: TRBJ2-2
D: TRBD2
CDR3: CASSRESGRLSTGELFF
DNA: TGTGCCAGCAGTCGAGAGAGCGGGAGGTTAAGCACCGGGGAGCTGTTTTTT

size: -
V: TRBV6-1
J: TRBJ1-5
D: -
CDR3: CASSSFLEPQHF
DNA: TGTGCCAGCTCTTCCTTTCTAGAGCCCCAGCATTTT

size: -
V: TRBV7-6
J: TRBJ2-1
D: TRBD2
CDR3: CASSLLAGAGDGGEQFF
DNA: TGTGCCAGCAGCCTCCTAGCGGGAGCTGGTGATGGGGGTGAGCAGTTCTTC

size: -
V: TRBV6-5
J: TRBJ1-2
D: TRBD1
CDR3: CASSSRDRGSYGYTF
DNA: TGTGCCAGCAGTTCCCGGGACAGGGGATCTTATGGCTACACCTTC

size: -
V: TRBV5-1
J: TRBJ2-3
D: TRBD1
CDR3: CASSLAPTGGTDTQYF
DNA: TGCGCCAGCAGCTTGGCACCGACAGGGGGAACAGATACGCAGTATTTT

size: -
V: TRBV19
J: TRBJ1-5
D: -
CDR3: CASSYGLGGNQPQHF
DNA: TGTGCCAGTAGTTATGGACTTGGGGGCAATCAGCCCCAGCATTTT

size: -
V: TRBV27
J: TRBJ2-3
D: -
CDR3: CASSLLAEGGTDTQYF
DNA: TGTGCCAGCAGTTTACTAGCGGAGGGGGGCACAGATACGCAGTATTTT

size: -
V: TRBV27
J: TRBJ2-7
D: -
CDR3: CASSLAGRTSYEQYF
DNA: TGTGCCAGCAGTTTGGCAGGGCGTACCTCCTACGAGCAGTACTTC

size: -
V: TRBV5-1
J: TRBJ1-4
D: TRBD1
CDR3: CASSVLGQGHEKLFF
DNA: TGCGCCAGCAGCGTGTTGGGACAGGGCCATGAAAAACTGTTTTTT

size: -
V: TRBV30
J: TRBJ1-3
D: -
CDR3: CAWSGLGLISGNTIYF
DNA: TGTGCCTGGAGCGGCCTGGGGCTTATCTCTGGAAACACCATATATTTT

size: -
V: TRBV7-9
J: TRBJ2-7
D: TRBD1
CDR3: CASSLAGTDYEQYF
DNA: TGTGCCAGCAGCTTAGCGGGGACAGACTACGAGCAGTACTTC

size: -
V: TRBV10-3
J: TRBJ1-2
D: -
CDR3: CAISGTGRWYGYTF
DNA: TGTGCCATCAGTGGCACAGGGAGATGGTATGGCTACACCTTC

size: few
V: TRBV5-4
J: TRBJ2-7
D: -
CDR3: CASSEGQGRGYEQYF
DNA: TGTGCCAGCAGCGAAGGCCAGGGAAGGGGCTACGAGCAGTACTTC

size: -
V: TRBV25-1
J: TRBJ1-1
D: TRBD1
CDR3: CASSDRPRPQTGGTEAFF
DNA: TGTGCCAGCAGTGATCGCCCCCGACCCCAGACAGGGGGGACTGAAGCTTTCTTT

size: few
V: TRBV19
J: TRBJ2-7
D: -
CDR3: CASRGTPSYEQYF
DNA: TGTGCCAGTAGAGGGACACCCTCCTACGAGCAGTACTTC

size: -
V: TRBV4-1
J: TRBJ2-7
D: -
CDR3: CASSQDGAGYSYEQYF
DNA: TGCGCCAGCAGCCAAGATGGGGCGGGATACTCCTACGAGCAGTACTTC

size: -
V: TRBV5-4
J: TRBJ1-4
D: TRBD1
CDR3: CASSLVGQGSVNEKLFF
DNA: TGTGCCAGCAGCTTGGTTGGACAGGGCTCGGTGAATGAAAAACTGTTTTTT

size: few
V: TRBV12-5
J: TRBJ1-1
D: -
CDR3: CASGFLVGGGRTEAFF
DNA: TGTGCTAGTGGTTTCCTAGTTGGGGGGGGGAGAACTGAAGCTTTCTTT

size: -
V: TRBV30
J: TRBJ1-3
D: -
CDR3: CAWSARGARSSGNTIYF
DNA: TGTGCCTGGAGTGCCCGCGGGGCGCGTAGCTCTGGAAACACCATATATTTT

size: -
V: TRBV10-1
J: TRBJ1-1
D: -
CDR3: CASRGEPNTEAFF
DNA: TGCGCCAGCAGAGGGGAACCGAACACTGAAGCTTTCTTT

size: -
V: TRBV7-6
J: TRBJ1-1
D: -
CDR3: CASSLARSDPTMNTEAFF
DNA: TGTGCCAGCAGCTTAGCCCGCAGCGATCCCACGATGAACACTGAAGCTTTCTTT

size: few
V: TRBV19
J: TRBJ1-1
D: -
CDR3: CASRVGGNTEAFF
DNA: TGTGCCAGTAGGGTCGGGGGGAACACTGAAGCTTTCTTT

size: -
V: TRBV4-2
J: TRBJ2-7
D: TRBD2
CDR3: CASSQSPSGSHEQYF
DNA: TGTGCCAGCAGCCAATCGCCTAGCGGGAGCCACGAGCAGTACTTC

size: -
V: TRBV6-6
J: TRBJ1-1
D: TRBD1
CDR3: CASSSGTGEAFF
DNA: TGTGCCAGCAGCTCTGGGACAGGGGAAGCTTTCTTT

size: -
V: TRBV28
J: TRBJ1-1
D: -
CDR3: CASSLPMGGTEAFF
DNA: TGTGCCAGCAGTCTCCCGATGGGAGGTACTGAAGCTTTCTTT

size: few
V: TRBV29-1
J: TRBJ2-2
D: -
CDR3: CSVGSGLAGELFF
DNA: TGCAGCGTTGGGTCGGGATTGGCCGGGGAGCTGTTTTTT

size: -
V: TRBV5-1
J: TRBJ1-1
D: -
CDR3: CASSLALGGGNTEAFF
DNA: TGCGCCAGCAGCTTGGCGCTTGGGGGGGGGAACACTGAAGCTTTCTTT

size: few
V: TRBV27
J: TRBJ2-7
D: TRBD2
CDR3: CASSLTSGSGYEQYF
DNA: TGTGCCAGCAGTTTAACTAGCGGGAGTGGGTACGAGCAGTACTTC

size: few
V: TRBV4-1
J: TRBJ2-7
D: TRBD2
CDR3: CASSLQIRGGYEQYF
DNA: TGCGCCAGCAGCCTCCAAATCCGGGGGGGCTACGAGCAGTACTTC

size: -
V: TRBV27
J: TRBJ1-2
D: -
CDR3: CASSLGGSYGYTF
DNA: TGTGCCAGCAGTTTAGGAGGGAGCTATGGCTACACCTTC

size: -
V: TRBV30
J: TRBJ1-2
D: TRBD1
CDR3: CAWSLGTKTGGYTF
DNA: TGTGCCTGGAGTCTCGGGACAAAGACAGGGGGCTACACCTTC

size: -
V: TRBV6-5
J: TRBJ2-7
D: TRBD1
CDR3: CASSWGRGRSPYEQYF
DNA: TGTGCCAGCAGTTGGGGCAGGGGGCGGAGCCCCTACGAGCAGTACTTC

size: -
V: TRBV6-5
J: TRBJ1-1
D: -
CDR3: CASSYSGQGNTEAFF
DNA: TGTGCCAGCAGTTACTCGGGGCAGGGGAACACTGAAGCTTTCTTT

size: -
V: TRBV28
J: TRBJ2-3
D: TRBD2
CDR3: CASSSGLAESTDTQYF
DNA: TGTGCCAGCAGTTCCGGACTAGCGGAAAGCACAGATACGCAGTATTTT

size: -
V: TRBV28
J: TRBJ2-6
D: TRBD1
CDR3: CASSPPRTGGSGANVLTF
DNA: TGTGCCAGCAGTCCACCCCGGACAGGGGGCTCTGGGGCCAACGTCCTGACTTTC

size: -
V: TRBV7-9
J: TRBJ2-3
D: -
CDR3: CASSRYYPDTQYF
DNA: TGTGCCAGCAGCCGATACTACCCGGATACGCAGTATTTT

size: few
V: TRBV27
J: TRBJ1-2
D: TRBD1
CDR3: CASSLSPLGQGGGYTF
DNA: TGTGCCAGCAGTTTATCTCCGCTGGGACAGGGGGGTGGCTACACCTTC

size: -
V: TRBV5-6
J: TRBJ2-7
D: -
CDR3: CASTRTANYEQYF
DNA: TGTGCCAGCACACGGACTGCGAACTACGAGCAGTACTTC

size: few
V: TRBV11-3
J: TRBJ1-2
D: -
CDR3: CASSLRGSNYGYTF
DNA: TGTGCCAGCAGCTTAAGGGGTTCTAACTATGGCTACACCTTC

size: -
V: TRBV6-1
J: TRBJ1-1
D: TRBD1
CDR3: CASSPGQGASEAFF
DNA: TGTGCCAGCAGTCCGGGACAGGGGGCTTCTGAAGCTTTCTTT

size: -
V: TRBV6-6
J: TRBJ1-1
D: -
CDR3: CASSGGAWTASTEAFF
DNA: TGTGCCAGCAGCGGGGGGGCTTGGACGGCGAGCACTGAAGCTTTCTTT

size: -
V: TRBV13
J: TRBJ2-2
D: TRBD2
CDR3: CASRGTSGRSGELFF
DNA: TGTGCCAGCAGGGGGACTAGCGGGAGATCCGGGGAGCTGTTTTTT

size: -
V: TRBV7-9
J: TRBJ2-7
D: TRBD1
CDR3: CASSFQGARYEQYF
DNA: TGTGCCAGCAGCTTTCAGGGGGCAAGATACGAGCAGTACTTC

size: -
V: TRBV4-1
J: TRBJ1-1
D: -
CDR3: CASSQPTTGRTEAFF
DNA: TGCGCCAGCAGCCAACCCACGACAGGCCGCACTGAAGCTTTCTTT

size: -
V: TRBV5-1
J: TRBJ2-5
D: TRBD2
CDR3: CASSPTSGQETQYF
DNA: TGCGCCAGCAGCCCTACTAGCGGCCAAGAGACCCAGTACTTC

size: -
V: TRBV19
J: TRBJ2-1
D: -
CDR3: CASGEQGGDYNEQFF
DNA: TGTGCCAGTGGAGAACAGGGTGGGGACTACAATGAGCAGTTCTTC